This T cell receptor (beta chain) was recorded in a study of T cells in Graves' hyperthyroidism and ophthalmopathy. Study background: Peripheral blood was collected at initial diagnosis, before any treatment.

Germline CDR1 MNHEY, CDR2 SMNVEV (reference sequence). CDR3 length: 14 amino acids. V was shortened by 8 bases and J by 2 bases, with 14 bases between the two germline ends. This clonotype was detected ten times or more. RNA transcripts served as the template for amplifying TCR beta CDR3 regions. An initial round of RT-PCR targeting the TCR CDR3 relied on the HTBI primer set. In TCRdb, the multiplex PCR reads were re-called with MiXCR into one record per CDR3 protein. The sample lists about 770,000 distinct CDR3 sequences; around a sixth were seen once. Uncontrolled infection, other autoimmune disease, pregnancy or lactation led to exclusion. Diagnoses rested on clinical symptoms, serum thyroxine and TRAb, thyroid ultrasound and orbital computed tomography. When hyperthyroidism was first diagnosed, the blood sample was taken, preceding any ophthalmopathy symptoms.

The sample was blood. The rearrangement uses TRBV27 and TRBJ2-3; weak D call: TRBD1 (5 bases). The receptor was derived from a woman aged 45-65 years with Graves' hyperthyroidism that later progressed to Graves' ophthalmopathy. Written as DNA, the CDR3 is TGTGCCAGCCGGACATCAGCCTACACAGATACGCAGTATTTT. Its protein is CASRTSAYTDTQYF.